Listed below are T cell receptor beta chains from one sample, sequenced in a study of blood T cells in healthy people across ages. TCRdb processed the 5' RACE reads anew with MiXCR; each CDR3 protein has one entry. The sample consists of 780,000 or so distinct CDR3 sequences, about 56% of them appearing once. The sequenced material came from blood. Receptors originate from a man in his forties in good health. Each CDR3 is given with its conserved first and last residue. The D gene is left open where the match is weak. Part of the rows lack a size; the others show once, few, many or a class for expanded clones.

DNA,CDR3,size,J,D,V
TGTGCCTGGAGTGAGGGGCGACGGGGTGAGCAGTTCTTC,CAWSEGRRGEQFF,.,TRBJ2-1,.,TRBV30
TGTGCCAGCAGCTTAGACGGCGCTAGCGGGAGTTACAATGAGCAGTTCTTC,CASSLDGASGSYNEQFF,.,TRBJ2-1,TRBD2,TRBV7-2
TGTGCCACCAGTGATTTTACGCCGGGACTAGCGGGAGAATTGCATGAGCAGTTCTTC,CATSDFTPGLAGELHEQFF,.,TRBJ2-1,TRBD2,TRBV24-1
TGTGCCAGCAGTTACTCGAAAACCGGGACTAGCGGGAGGGCATTCCAAGAGACCCAGTACTTC,CASSYSKTGTSGRAFQETQYF,.,TRBJ2-5,TRBD2,TRBV6-2/TRBV6-3
TGCAGCGTTGATGTCAAGCGCCCTGCCTTAAACAATGAGCAGTACTTC,CSVDVKRPALNNEQYF,.,TRBJ2-5,.,TRBV29-1
TGCGCCAGCAGCTTGGAAGCGGGGGCCCAAAATGAGCAGTACTTC,CASSLEAGAQNEQYF,.,TRBJ2-7,TRBD2,TRBV5-1
TGTGCCACCAGTGATTATCCGGGGACGGAGACCCAGTACTTC,CATSDYPGTETQYF,few,TRBJ2-5,.,TRBV24-1
TGCGCCAGCAGTGAGCGGGGGGCCCTTCGGCCCCAGCATTTT,CASSERGALRPQHF,.,TRBJ1-5,.,TRBV10-2
TGTGCCAGCAGCTACGACAATGAGCAGTACTTC,CASSYDNEQYF,once,TRBJ2-5,.,TRBV7-9
TGTGCCAGCAGAGGTCCTCAATCGCTCCATGGCTACACCTTC,CASRGPQSLHGYTF,.,TRBJ1-2,.,TRBV12-3/TRBV12-4
TGTGCCAGCAGCCAAGCCGTGGCCCCAGGGGTCACAGATACGCAGTATTTT,CASSQAVAPGVTDTQYF,once,TRBJ2-3,.,TRBV4-2
TGTGCCAGCAGCTTCAGGACAGGCTCCAATCAGCCCCAGCATTTT,CASSFRTGSNQPQHF,once,TRBJ1-5,TRBD1,TRBV7-2
TGTGCCAGCAGCTTCCGGGGGACCTACAATGAGCAGTTCTTC,CASSFRGTYNEQFF,many,TRBJ2-1,.,TRBV7-9
TGTGCCAGCAGCTTAAATCTCCTAGCGGGGGCCTATAGTTACAATGAGCAGTTCTTC,CASSLNLLAGAYSYNEQFF,.,TRBJ2-1,TRBD2,TRBV7-3
TGTGCCAGCAGTTATCATCTCCCCTACGAGCAGTACTTC,CASSYHLPYEQYF,.,TRBJ2-7,.,TRBV6-5
TGCAGTGCTAGAGATGCGGGAGTGAGGTATTTT,CSARDAGVRYF,.,TRBJ2-3,TRBD2,TRBV20-1
TGTGCCAGCAGCATCTCCCAGGGGACAACGTACCAAGAGACCCAGTACTTC,CASSISQGTTYQETQYF,.,TRBJ2-5,.,TRBV28
TGTGCCAGCAGCTTAATCGTCCCAGTAGGAACTCACACTGAAGCTTTCTTT,CASSLIVPVGTHTEAFF,few,TRBJ1-1,.,TRBV7-2
TGTGCCAGCATAGCTGGGCTTCAAGAGACCCAGTACTTC,CASIAGLQETQYF,.,TRBJ2-5,.,TRBV12-3/TRBV12-4
TGCGCCAGCAGCTTACAGGGTTCGAACAAAGGGGACGAGCAGTACTTC,CASSLQGSNKGDEQYF,.,TRBJ2-7,.,TRBV4-1
TGTGCCAGCACTCAACGGGACTCTGCGGCGCATACGCAGTATTTT,CASTQRDSAAHTQYF,.,TRBJ2-3,.,TRBV6-6
TGCGCCAGCAGCAATGGGGACCAGGACAATGAGCAGTACTTC,CASSNGDQDNEQYF,.,TRBJ2-7,.,TRBV5-1
TGCGCCAGCAGCCAAGGGGGAAGCGAAAAACTGTTTTTT,CASSQGGSEKLFF,.,TRBJ1-4,.,TRBV4-3
TGTGCCAGCAGCTTTAGTGCCGGGGGTCTGATAGACTCGAACACTGAAGCTTTCTTT,CASSFSAGGLIDSNTEAFF,.,TRBJ1-1,.,TRBV7-6
TGTGCCAGCAGTCTCCCGTGGAGTAACAATGAGCAGTTCTTC,CASSLPWSNNEQFF,.,TRBJ2-1,.,TRBV6-2/TRBV6-3
TGTGCCAGCAGTTACTCGCGGACTAGCGGTAGCTCCTACGAGCAGTACTTC,CASSYSRTSGSSYEQYF,few,TRBJ2-7,TRBD2,TRBV6-6